This T cell receptor (beta chain) is from a study of T cell responses to AZD1222 COVID-19 vaccine. Whole-study results and caveats: Nearly half of the spike-specific TCRs reportedly recognize variant regions that carry no mutations.

Sequencing used immunoSEQ multiplex PCR; TCRdb keeps in-frame clones, though not all of them. Of about 140,000 clones in the sample, 85% to 90% are singletons; the top ten hold 1.9%. Of note for this clone: Its specificity is unknown.

The CDR3 is 14 residues long. Germline CDR1 LNHDA, CDR2 SQIVND (reference sequence). Between the trimmed V and J ends, which lost 4 bases and 4 bases, there was a span of 11 bases. This sequence was found in an adult in good health. The V call is TRBV19, the J call TRBJ1-3; perhaps TRBD1 as D (6 bases). Sequencing was performed on peripheral blood, taken on day 0 of AZD1222 vaccination. CDR3 protein: CASSRGHLGNTIYF. CDR3 DNA sequence: TGTGCCAGTAGTAGGGGACACCTCGGAAACACCATATATTTT.